Shown below are 6 T cell receptor beta chains from a single sample sequenced in a study of T cell repertoires in cytomegalovirus infection. TCRdb reprocessed the reads with MiXCR, giving one entry per CDR3 protein. The sample includes about a million distinct CDR3 sequences, approximately 32% of them seen just once. Their antigens are not known. Here the sequenced sample was cultured CD8+ T cells from PBMCs, taken from culture after CMV antigen stimulation. The source of these receptors is a human donor in good health (CMV status not recorded). Some clones in this sample may be carry-over from other donors' samples.

This clonotype was found a few times. The chain uses TRBV5-6 and TRBJ2-3, with TRBD2 matching over 11 bases. CDR1 and CDR2 (germline): SGHDT, YYEEEE. This CDR3 region has 16 residues. V gave up 3 bases and J gave up 3 bases; unmatched junction bases: 6. This CDR3 is CASSYALAGVTDTQYF. For the CDR3, the DNA is TGTGCCAGCAGCTATGCACTAGCGGGGGTTACAGATACGCAGTATTTT.

This clonotype has a handful of counts. The gene calls are TRBV14 and TRBJ1-4, with 7 bases fitting TRBD1. This CDR3 contains 13 residues. The V gene's germline CDR1 is SGHDN and CDR2 FVKESK. Germline trimming cut 4 bases from V and 8 bases from J; bases unmatched to any gene: 4. The CDR3 DNA sequence: TGTGCCAGCAGCCGGGACAGCTTGGAAAAACTGTTTTTT. This translates into CASSRDSLEKLFF.

The J gene is TRBJ1-2, the V gene TRBV2; no definite D call. This CDR3 region has 12 residues. CDR1 SNHLY and CDR2 FYNNEI come from the germline V gene. Trimming took 11 bases from V and 4 from J, leaving 14 bases between them. The CDR3: CAANEGGYGYTF. In nucleotides, the CDR3 is TGTGCCGCTAACGAGGGCGGCTATGGCTACACCTTC.

The chain is built from TRBV5-6 and TRBJ1-1; the D is unclear. Trimming left V 7 bases short and J 1 base short, with 11 bases between. This CDR3 has 13 residues. The germline CDR1 and CDR2 sequences are SGHDT and YYEEEE. The CDR3 nucleotides read TGTGCCAGCGAAACCGTACGGAACACTGAAGCTTTCTTT. Its protein is CASETVRNTEAFF. Combining the CDR3 with reference TRBV5-6 and TRBJ1-1 gives the whole variable domain DAGVTQSPTHLIKTRGQQVTLRCSPKSGHDTVSWYQQALGQGPQFIFQYYEEEERQRGNFPDRFSGHQFPNYSSELNVNALLLGDSALYLCASETVRNTEAFFGQGTRLTVV.

The V call is TRBV27, the J call TRBJ2-7; 7 nucleotides line up with TRBD1. The V gene's germline CDR1 is MNHEY and CDR2 SMNVEV (reference sequence). The CDR3 totals 15 residues. V was pared by 4 bases and J by 5 bases, with 11 bases of the junction left unmatched. The CDR3 here is CASSYSRDSRNEQYF. The CDR3 DNA is TGTGCCAGCAGTTATTCCCGGGACAGCCGAAACGAGCAGTACTTC.

The chain combines TRBV12-5 with TRBJ1-2, with a weak D call TRBD1 (5 bases). The CDR3 totals 14 residues. Per germline, CDR1 LGHNT and CDR2 FRNRAP. The V end was cut by 5 bases, the J end by 6 bases, with 16 bases between. This chain's CDR3 is CASGPNGGGNGYTF. The CDR3 nucleotides read TGTGCTAGTGGTCCGAACGGGGGGGGAAATGGCTACACCTTC.